The entry below gives a single T cell receptor (beta chain) sequence along with its context. The data derive from a study of blood T cell repertoires in COVID-19. The wider study: Material from acute and convalescent COVID-19 was sourced from the United States, Italy and Spain.

CDR1 and CDR2 (germline): LGHNA, YNFKEQ. V lost 0 bases to trimming and J lost 7 bases, with 13 bases between them. This CDR3 is 15 amino acids long. In the original workflow: Estimated nucleated cell counts came from reference gene primer amplification. Profiled with immunoSEQ multiplex PCR; TCRdb holds only in-frame clones, not every one. From that table come the V and J calls and clone size; the DNA was used to work out D and trimming. The sample lists around 70,000 clones; 85% to 95% were seen once. Sequencing was performed on peripheral blood. This chain connects TRBV4-2 to TRBJ2-1; D not certain. The sequence derives from an older woman with active COVID-19. The CDR3 region is CASSQDLLRLNEQFF. The CDR3, as DNA: TGTGCCAGCAGCCAAGATTTACTTCGGTTGAATGAGCAGTTCTTC.